This section outlines one T cell receptor beta chain sequence together with its context. What it binds is unknown. This entry is derived from a study of OX40 agonist ivuxolimab in advanced cancers. Some clones are missing from TCRdb's copy, which holds only in-frame ones; the method was immunoSEQ multiplex PCR. The repertoire holds tens of thousands of clones, with 90% as singletons. Study-wide results and caveats: Several nonresponders also turned out to have low normalized T-cell clonal expansion. CD4+ T cells averaged fewer expanded clones than CD8+ T cells. In the 0.1 to 3.0 mg/kg range, CD4+ and CD8+ blood T cells had expanded clonally by week 6.

Source: CD4+ or CD8+ T cells sorted from blood, taken in a trial of the OX40 agonist ivuxolimab. This sequence was found in an adult with an advanced solid tumor such as melanoma, head and neck, liver or kidney cancer.

The CDR3 DNA reads as TGTGCCAGCAGCTTGACAGGGGGCAACTATGGCTACACCTTC. Protein: CASSLTGGNYGYTF. The chain combines TRBV5-6 with TRBJ1-2; the match to TRBD1 covers 9 bases. CDR1 and CDR2 (germline): SGHDT, YYEEEE. CDR3 length equals 14 residues. V gave up 1 base and J gave up 2 bases; unmatched junction bases: 0.